Below are 31 T cell receptor beta chains sequenced from a single sample in a study of low-dose radiotherapy and immunotherapy resistance in tumors. First-strand cDNA relied on TRAV- and TRBV-specific primers spanning alpha and beta chains. Both a constant-region primer and a V-primer adapter served to amplify TCRs across about 20 PCR cycles. TCRdb used MiXCR to reprocess the reads, holding one entry per CDR3 protein. Counted here are about 7,900 distinct CDR3 sequences, roughly 57% occurring once; the ten biggest clones make up roughly 9.4%. These receptors were collected from a human donor with advanced metastatic prostate, ovarian, gallbladder or colorectal cancer (not recorded which). This table probably holds off-target reads from a library built for another chain.

This clonotype showed up just once. The chain is built from TRBV6-6 and TRBJ1-3, with TRBD1 matching 8 bases. The CDR3 is made up of 16 amino acids. V shed 3 bases and J 4 bases; nucleotides not matched to a gene: 8. CDR1 MNHNY and CDR2 SVGAGI come from the germline V gene (reference sequence). The CDR3 DNA follows: TGTGCCAGCAGTTATAATGGACAGGGCTCAGGAAACACCATATATTTT. Translating gives CASSYNGQGSGNTIYF.

The rearrangement links TRBV19 to TRBJ1-5; the D is unclear. V lost 6 bases to trimming and J lost 4 bases, with 10 bases between them. Germline V gene sequence: CDR1 LNHDA, CDR2 SQIVND (reference sequence). The CDR3 consists of 13 residues. CDR3 bases: TGTGCCAGTAGCCTCGACGGTAATCAGCCCCAGCATTTT. Protein product: CASSLDGNQPQHF.

The chain combines TRBV5-4 with TRBJ2-7, with TRBD1 identical over 7 bases. Per the germline V gene, CDR1 is SGHNT and CDR2 is YYREEE (reference sequence). Trimming removed 4 bases from V and 6 bases from J; junction bases left unmatched: 4. The CDR3 spans 12 residues. For the CDR3, the DNA is TGTGCCAGCAGCAGTACAGGGGCCGAGCAGTACTTC. Translated, it gives CASSSTGAEQYF. The full variable domain, in which reference TRBV5-4 and TRBJ2-7 provide the parts outside the CDR3, is ETGVTQSPTHLIKTRGQQVTLRCSSQSGHNTVSWYQQALGQGPQFIFQYYREEENGRGNFPPRFSGLQFPNYSSELNVNALELDDSALYLCASSSTGAEQYFGPGTRLTVT.

CDR3 DNA sequence: TGTGCCAGCAGCCCCAATGTCCTTCCCGTGAGCGGCGAGCAGTTCTTC. It is translated as CASSPNVLPVSGEQFF. This chain joins TRBV28 and TRBJ2-1; tentatively, D is TRBD2 (5 bases). V gave up 6 bases and J gave up 10 bases, with 25 bases separating them. The CDR3 totals 16 residues. The germline CDR1 and CDR2 sequences are MDHEN and SYDVKM.

This chain connects TRBV4-2 to TRBJ1-6; D remains unclear. The V end was cut by 5 bases, the J end by 8 bases, with 19 bases between. The germline CDR1 and CDR2 sequences are LGHNA and YNFKEQ. The CDR3 runs to 16 residues. This CDR3 is CASSTPLGGSDSPLHF. The CDR3 nucleotides are TGTGCCAGCAGCACCCCGCTGGGCGGTTCGGATTCACCCCTCCACTTT.

The chain combines TRBV20-1 with TRBJ1-5; D is ambiguous. The CDR3 is made up of 15 amino acids. The V end lost 0 bases, the J end lost 1 base, and 10 bases lay between the germline ends. Germline CDR1 DFQATT, CDR2 SNEGSKA (reference sequence). CDR3: CSARDRKHSNQPQHF. DNA of the CDR3: TGCAGTGCTAGAGACAGGAAGCACAGCAATCAGCCCCAGCATTTT.

This chain joins TRBV3-1 and TRBJ1-6; TRBD1 matches 7 bases. Germline V gene data show CDR1 as LGHDT and CDR2 as YNNKEL (reference sequence). The CDR3 consists of 15 residues. V trimming: 4 bases; J trimming: 5 bases; junction bases outside the gene matches: 5. CDR3 sequence: CASSPYGQDNSPLHF. CDR3 nucleotide sequence: TGTGCCAGCAGCCCGTACGGACAGGATAATTCACCCCTCCACTTT.

The V gene is TRBV10-3, the J gene TRBJ2-1; D unresolved. The germline V gene encodes CDR1 ENHRY and CDR2 SYGVKD. The CDR3 runs 11 residues. V lost 2 bases, J lost 13 bases, and 9 bases lay in between. CDR3 DNA sequence: TGTGCCATCAGTGAGGCCATAGAACAGTTCTTC. As protein: CAISEAIEQFF.

This clonotype has only a few counts. The chain carries TRBV2 and TRBJ2-6, with TRBD1 identical over 9 bases. From germline, CDR1 is SNHLY and CDR2 FYNNEI. The CDR3 is made up of 16 amino acids. With 3 bases clipped from V and 0 bases from J, the junction kept 0 bases outside the gene matches. DNA of the CDR3: TGTGCCAGCAGTGAGACAGGGGGCTCTGGGGCCAACGTCCTGACTTTC. Amino acid sequence: CASSETGGSGANVLTF.

This clonotype was observed a handful of times. This chain connects TRBV7-1 to TRBJ2-7, with D perhaps assigned TRBD1 or TRBD2 (5 bases each). TRBV7-1 is designated an ORF whose function remains uncertain. The CDR3 is 16 residues long. Between the trimmed V and J ends, which lost 5 bases and 0 bases, there was a span of 17 bases. The CDR3 sequence: CASSRASGPSSYEQYF. The DNA for the CDR3 is TGTGCCAGCAGCCGAGCCTCGGGGCCTAGCTCCTACGAGCAGTACTTC.

The chain uses TRBV13 and TRBJ2-1; D gene ambiguous. This CDR3 is built from 13 residues. The germline gives CDR1 PRHDT, CDR2 FYEKMQ (reference sequence). Trimming removed 3 bases at V and 6 bases at J, with 9 bases between. The DNA for the CDR3 is TGTGCCAGCAGCTTGACTTCGCCCAATGAGCAGTTCTTC. Translated: CASSLTSPNEQFF.

This sequence joins TRBV29-1 and TRBJ2-3, with 14 bases matching TRBD2. Per germline, CDR1 SQVTM and CDR2 ANQGSEA. J gave up 4 bases and V 8 bases, and 11 bases lay outside the gene matches. CDR3 length: 16 amino acids. CDR3 in DNA: TGCAGCCACGTCGGACTAGCGGGAGGTGGGCCAGATACGCAGTATTTT. The encoded protein is CSHVGLAGGGPDTQYF.

The rearrangement joins TRBV7-9 to TRBJ2-1; TRBD2 agrees at 9 bases. Germline CDR1 reads SEHNR; CDR2 reads FQNEAQ (reference sequence). J was trimmed by 6 bases and V by 0 bases; bases with no gene match: 3. The length of the CDR3 is 15 residues. The CDR3 DNA is TGTGCCAGCAGCTTAGCTAGCGGGAGACTCAATGAGCAGTTCTTC. It specifies CASSLASGRLNEQFF.

J is TRBJ2-4 and V is TRBV19; TRBD1 matches 8 bases. CDR1 is LNHDA and CDR2 is SQIVND in the germline V gene (reference sequence). The CDR3 has 16 residues. Trimming at V came to 5 bases and at J to 9 bases, leaving 15 bases not matched to a gene. The CDR3 coding sequence is TGTGCCAGTAGTGCCAGAACCTCTTCAGGGGGCGGCATTCAGTACTTC. Amino acid sequence: CASSARTSSGGGIQYF.

The V gene is TRBV12-3 or TRBV12-4, the J gene TRBJ2-4; D is possibly TRBD1 or TRBD2 (5 bases each). The length of the CDR3 is 15 residues. Trimming took off 7 bases at V and 4 bases at J, with 17 bases between the two ends. The CDR3 spells CASNDGDPYKNIQYF. CDR3 DNA: TGTGCCAGCAATGATGGGGACCCCTATAAAAACATTCAGTACTTC.

This clonotype has a handful of counts. The V and J genes are TRBV28 and TRBJ1-1; D not resolved. Germline assignment: CDR1 MDHEN and CDR2 SYDVKM. The length of the CDR3 is 14 residues. The V and J ends lost 2 bases and 1 base respectively, with 8 bases between them. CDR3 DNA: TGTGCCAGCAGTTTAGGGAAGGGGAACACTGAAGCTTTCTTT. It translates to CASSLGKGNTEAFF.

As regards this clonotype: It may be a read error: a sequence one base away is much more abundant. The J gene is TRBJ1-1, the V gene TRBV7-9, with unresolved D. The V end lost 6 bases, the J end lost 8 bases, and 16 bases lay between the germline ends. Germline-derived CDR1 and CDR2 are SEHNR and FQNEAQ (reference sequence). The CDR3 length is 13 residues. Here the CDR3 reads CASRPTILEEAFF. The CDR3 DNA reads TGTGCCAGCAGACCTACGATTCTTGAAGAAGCTTTCTTT.

The J gene is TRBJ2-7, the V gene TRBV24-1, with 10 positions matching TRBD1. The CDR3 has 17 amino acids. Germline CDR1 KGHDR, CDR2 SFDVKD. J lost 2 bases, V lost 5 bases, and 11 bases had no gene match. The CDR3: CATSALLPGQGAYEQYF. As DNA, the CDR3 is TGTGCCACCAGTGCTCTGTTGCCCGGACAGGGGGCCTACGAGCAGTACTTC.

The chain uses TRBV29-1 and TRBJ2-1; D not resolved. The CDR3 is 11 residues long. V shed 6 bases and J shed 4 bases, with 7 bases lying between them. From germline, CDR1 is SQVTM and CDR2 ANQGSEA. CDR3 sequence reads: CSVADYNEQFF. The CDR3, as DNA: TGCAGCGTCGCCGATTACAATGAGCAGTTCTTC.

The V gene is TRBV14, the J gene TRBJ2-3; D is unclear. The CDR3 is made up of 17 amino acids. Deletions cut 0 bases from V and 6 bases from J, with 19 bases between. Germline assignment: CDR1 SGHDN and CDR2 FVKESK. CDR3 in amino acids: CASSQEGVGQGLDTQYF. For the CDR3, the DNA is TGTGCCAGCAGCCAAGAAGGAGTTGGGCAAGGCCTCGATACGCAGTATTTT.

This chain connects TRBV4-2 to TRBJ1-4; D gene unclear. CDR3 size: 17 residues. Trimming removed 4 bases at V and 4 bases at J, with 19 bases between. Germline CDR1 is LGHNA and CDR2 is YNFKEQ. CDR3 protein: CASSRITGSGLNEKLFF. The CDR3 DNA reads TGTGCCAGCAGCCGAATAACGGGGAGCGGGCTTAATGAAAAACTGTTTTTT.

This chain connects TRBV19 to TRBJ1-4; D is unresolved. This CDR3 is built from 12 residues. Germline lookup yields CDR1 LNHDA and CDR2 SQIVND (reference sequence). The V end lost 5 bases, the J end lost 8 bases, and 9 bases lay between the germline ends. The CDR3 loop is CASSEGFEKLFF. The CDR3 region has the DNA TGTGCCAGTAGTGAGGGTTTCGAAAAACTGTTTTTT.

The chain has TRBV27 and TRBJ1-3; no definite D call. Trimming shortened V by 6 bases and J by 2 bases, and 14 bases separated the two germline ends. The germline CDR1 and CDR2 sequences are MNHEY and SMNVEV (reference sequence). The CDR3 sequence is 15 residues long. CDR3 in amino acids: CASRSLGSAGNTIYF. The CDR3 DNA sequence: TGTGCCAGCAGGAGCTTGGGGTCAGCTGGAAACACCATATATTTT.

The chain recombines TRBV12-3 or TRBV12-4 with TRBJ2-1, with 10 bases aligning to TRBD2. The CDR3 contains 16 residues. Germline trimming cut 5 bases from V and 7 bases from J; bases unmatched to any gene: 11. Here the CDR3 DNA reads TGTGCCAGCAGTCTGACACTAGCGGGAATTCGTAATGAGCAGTTCTTC. It encodes CASSLTLAGIRNEQFF.

The chain couples TRBV5-1 to TRBJ2-1; 10 positions agree with TRBD1. CDR3 length equals 15 residues. V was clipped by 0 bases and J by 8 bases; unmatched bases: 5. The germline CDR1 and CDR2 sequences are SGHRS and YFSETQ. As DNA, the CDR3 is TGCGCCAGCAGCTTGGTCTCGACAGGGGGCGATGAGCAGTTCTTC. It codes for CASSLVSTGGDEQFF.

This clonotype was seen more than once but under ten times. The rearrangement uses TRBV7-9 and TRBJ2-3, with D possibly called TRBD1 or TRBD2 (6 bases each). V was pared by 5 bases and J by 2 bases, with 20 bases between. This CDR3 contains 17 residues. Germline lookup yields CDR1 SEHNR and CDR2 FQNEAQ (reference sequence). The CDR3 DNA reads as TGTGCCAGCAGCCCCCCCGAGGGGGGCATGGTCACAGATACGCAGTATTTT. This codes for CASSPPEGGMVTDTQYF.

This clonotype has more than one count but fewer than ten. The V call is TRBV5-1, the J call TRBJ2-3; D is possibly TRBD1 (6 bases). CDR3 length: 16 amino acids. Germline V CDR1 and CDR2: SGHRS, YFSETQ. The V and J ends lost 2 bases and 0 bases respectively, with 13 bases between them. CDR3 DNA: TGCGCCAGCAGCTTTGGAGGCAGGGGCAGCACAGATACGCAGTATTTT. This sequence encodes CASSFGGRGSTDTQYF.

The V call is TRBV5-5, the J call TRBJ2-5; D not certain. Germline-derived CDR1 and CDR2 are SGHKS and YYEKEE (reference sequence). This CDR3 contains 13 residues. Trimming took 5 bases from V and 3 from J, leaving 11 bases between them. CDR3 nucleotide sequence: TGTGCCAGCAGACTACCGAGCAAAGAGACCCAGTACTTC. Protein: CASRLPSKETQYF.

This clonotype turned up a few times. The chain recombines TRBV28 with TRBJ2-7, with 10 bases fitting TRBD1. After removal of 5 bases from V and 3 bases from J, the junction contained 13 bases not matched to a gene. CDR1 MDHEN and CDR2 SYDVKM come from the germline V gene. CDR3 length: 17 amino acids. CDR3: CASSPIVGGTGDYEQYF. DNA for the CDR3: TGTGCCAGCAGTCCGATTGTGGGGGGGACAGGGGACTACGAGCAGTACTTC.

V usage is TRBV27 and J usage is TRBJ2-7; TRBD2 matches at 8 bases. The CDR3 contains 16 residues. Looked up from germline, CDR1 is MNHEY and CDR2 is SMNVEV (reference sequence). V gave up 0 bases and J gave up 3 bases; unmatched junction bases: 7. The CDR3 protein is CASSLSAGTSIYEQYF. CDR3 nucleotide sequence: TGTGCCAGCAGTTTATCTGCCGGGACTAGTATCTACGAGCAGTACTTC.

This clonotype was seen only a few times. V usage is TRBV6-5 and J usage is TRBJ1-6, with D tentatively TRBD1 (5 bases). Deletions cut 0 bases from V and 7 bases from J, with 10 bases between. CDR3 size: 15 residues. The germline gives CDR1 MNHEY, CDR2 SVGAGI. In DNA form, the CDR3 reads TGTGCCAGCAGTTACTCCGAGGAGGGGAATTCACCCCTCCACTTT. It translates to CASSYSEEGNSPLHF.